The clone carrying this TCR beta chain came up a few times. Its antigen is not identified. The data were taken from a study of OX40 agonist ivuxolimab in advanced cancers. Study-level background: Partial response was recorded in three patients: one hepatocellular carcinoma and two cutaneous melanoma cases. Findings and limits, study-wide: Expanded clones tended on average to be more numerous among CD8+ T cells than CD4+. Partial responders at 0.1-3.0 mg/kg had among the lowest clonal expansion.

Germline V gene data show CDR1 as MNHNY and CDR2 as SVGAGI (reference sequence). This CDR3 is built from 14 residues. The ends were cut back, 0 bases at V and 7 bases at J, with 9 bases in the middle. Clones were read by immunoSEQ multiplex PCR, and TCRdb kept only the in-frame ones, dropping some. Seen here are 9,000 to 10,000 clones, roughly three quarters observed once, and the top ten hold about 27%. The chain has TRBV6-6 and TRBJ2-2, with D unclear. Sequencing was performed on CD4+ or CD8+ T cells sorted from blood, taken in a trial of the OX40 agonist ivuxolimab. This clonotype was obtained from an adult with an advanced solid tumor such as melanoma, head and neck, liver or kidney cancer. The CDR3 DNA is TGTGCCAGCAGTTACTCTGGCACCATCGGGGAGCTGTTTTTT. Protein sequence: CASSYSGTIGELFF.